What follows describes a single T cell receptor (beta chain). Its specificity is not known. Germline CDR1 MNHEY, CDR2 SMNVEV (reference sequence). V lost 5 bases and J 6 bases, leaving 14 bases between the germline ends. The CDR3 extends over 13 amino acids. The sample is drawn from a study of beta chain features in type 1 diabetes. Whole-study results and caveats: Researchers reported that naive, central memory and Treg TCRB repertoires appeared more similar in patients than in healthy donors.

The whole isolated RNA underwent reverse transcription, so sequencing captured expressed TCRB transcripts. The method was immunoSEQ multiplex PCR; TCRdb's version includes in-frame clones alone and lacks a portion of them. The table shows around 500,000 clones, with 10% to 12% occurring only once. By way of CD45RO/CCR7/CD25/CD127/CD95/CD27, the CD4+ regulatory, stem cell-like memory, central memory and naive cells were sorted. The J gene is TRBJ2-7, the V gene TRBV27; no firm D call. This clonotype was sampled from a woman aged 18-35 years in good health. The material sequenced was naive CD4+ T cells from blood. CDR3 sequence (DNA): TGTGCCAGCAGTCGCTCCCGCCGCGGCGAGCAGTACTTC. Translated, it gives CASSRSRRGEQYF.